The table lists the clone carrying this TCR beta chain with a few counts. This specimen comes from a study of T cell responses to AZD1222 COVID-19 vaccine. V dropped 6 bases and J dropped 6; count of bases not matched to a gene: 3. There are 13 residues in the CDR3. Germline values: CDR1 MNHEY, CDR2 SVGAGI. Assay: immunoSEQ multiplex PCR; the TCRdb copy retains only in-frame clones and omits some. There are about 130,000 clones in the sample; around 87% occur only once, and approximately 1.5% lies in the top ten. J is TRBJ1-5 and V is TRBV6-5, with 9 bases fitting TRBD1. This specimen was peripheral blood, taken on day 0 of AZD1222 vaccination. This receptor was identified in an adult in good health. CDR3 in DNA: TGTGCCAGCAGACGGACAGGGGTTCAGCCCCAGCATTTT. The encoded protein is CASRRTGVQPQHF.